The 30 T cell receptor beta chains reported below all come from one sample, sequenced in a study of CD8+CD57+ T cells in acquired aplastic anemia (dated by TCRdb to the late 2010s). The patients picked for sequencing were ones in whom flow cytometry had shown an expansion of CD8+CD57+ cells. Sequencing was carried out with an Illumina HiSeq 2000. TCR beta VDJ combination and CDR3 sequence profiling used genomic DNA as the template. In-frame beta chains were kept once TCRdb had trimmed the public reads at Q25 with fastp and called clones with MiXCR. Records with the same CDR3 protein are collapsed into one entry carrying the most frequent genes and DNA. The sample contains more than 150,000 distinct CDR3 sequences, less than 50% of them found a single time. Of the sample, 10% to 15% falls within the top ten clones. The sample consisted of sorted CD4+, CD8+, or CD8+CD57+ T cells (not recorded which) from PBMCs. Every receptor here comes from a human donor with aplastic anemia.

This clonotype showed up many times. This rearrangement joins TRBV6-1 to TRBJ1-5; D gene ambiguous. From germline, CDR1 is MNHNS and CDR2 SASEGT. The CDR3 totals 11 residues. Trimming took 5 bases from V and 6 from J, leaving 5 bases between them. This chain's CDR3 is CASSLGQPQHF. The CDR3, as DNA: TGTGCCAGCAGTCTCGGTCAGCCCCAGCATTTT.

This clonotype showed up many times. The chain has TRBV5-1 and TRBJ2-2, with 9 bases identical to TRBD1. The junction had 4 bases not matched to a gene; V was cut back by 4 bases and J by 3 bases. This CDR3 is 15 amino acids long. Per germline, CDR1 SGHRS and CDR2 YFSETQ. CDR3 region: CASSRRTGDTGELFF. In nucleotides, the CDR3 is TGCGCCAGCAGCAGACGGACAGGGGACACCGGGGAGCTGTTTTTT.

The genes are TRBV28 and TRBJ1-2, with D perhaps TRBD1 (5 bases). The CDR3 consists of 15 residues. V was cut by 6 bases and J by 3 bases, with 17 bases left in between. Germline V gene data show CDR1 as MDHEN and CDR2 as SYDVKM. CDR3 sequence reads: CASRTSPTGHYGYTF. The CDR3 DNA reads TGTGCCAGCAGAACATCCCCTACAGGCCACTATGGCTACACCTTC.

Comments on this clonotype: One end of the junction does not line up with germline, which may come from a read error. The rearrangement joins TRBV29-1 to TRBJ2-2, with a possible D match to TRBD2 (5 bases). There are 12 residues in the CDR3. CDR1 is SQVTM, CDR2 ANQGSEA, per germline. The CDR3, as DNA: TGCAGCGTTGAAGCGAACACCGGGGAGCTGTCTTTT. This encodes CSVEANTGELSF.

Note on this clonotype: A clone one base away is much larger, so this may be a read error. The gene calls are TRBV11-1 and TRBJ2-4; D not resolved. V was trimmed by 5 bases and J by 0 bases, leaving 14 bases between them. Per the germline V gene, CDR1 is SGHAT and CDR2 is FQDESV (reference sequence). This CDR3 is 16 amino acids long. This CDR3 reads CASSPPESLAKNIQYF. CDR3 DNA: TGTGCCAGCAGCCCCCCGGAGAGCCTAGCCAAAAACATTCAGTACTTC.

This clonotype occurred many times. The V and J genes are TRBV14 and TRBJ1-4; D call uncertain. The CDR3 extends over 16 amino acids. The V gene's germline CDR1 is SGHDN and CDR2 FVKESK. V was pared by 5 bases and J by 0 bases, with 13 bases between. CDR3 in amino acids: CASSYGPIATNEKLFF. CDR3 coding DNA: TGTGCCAGCAGCTACGGACCGATTGCAACTAATGAAAAACTGTTTTTT.

Concerning this clonotype: The germline gene is not matched at one end of the junction; a read error may be the cause. The chain is built from TRBV24-1 and TRBJ2-1; perhaps TRBD1 as D (8 bases). Germline loops: CDR1 KGHDR, CDR2 SFDVKD. The CDR3 has 16 amino acids. The CDR3 sequence is CATSENTGGRGNEQSF. The CDR3 DNA reads TGTGCCACCAGTGAAAATACAGGGGGGAGGGGCAATGAGCAGTCCTTC.

This clonotype was observed at least ten times. The J gene is TRBJ1-6, the V gene TRBV3-1; a possible D gene is TRBD1 (6 bases). The CDR3 sequence is 14 residues long. CDR1 and CDR2 (germline): LGHDT, YNNKEL (reference sequence). Trimming cost V 4 bases and J 4 bases, with 8 bases left between them. Here the CDR3 DNA reads TGTGCCAGCAGCCTGGGACAATATAATTCACCCCTCCACTTT. It specifies CASSLGQYNSPLHF. Based on the CDR3 plus reference TRBV3-1 and TRBJ1-6, the full variable domain is DTAVSQTPKYLVTQMGNDKSIKCEQNLGHDTMYWYKQDSKKFLKIMFSYNNKELIINETVPNRFSPKSPDKAHLNLHINSLELGDSAVYFCASSLGQYNSPLHFGNGTRLTVT.

The chain recombines TRBV5-1 with TRBJ2-7; TRBD1 matches at 10 bases. Germline CDR1 reads SGHRS; CDR2 reads YFSETQ. V was clipped by 4 bases and J by 3 bases; unmatched bases: 7. The CDR3 length is 15 residues. The CDR3 is CASSPGGTGVYEQYF. The CDR3 DNA is TGCGCCAGCAGCCCGGGTGGGACAGGGGTCTACGAGCAGTACTTC.

CDR3 DNA: TGTGCCAGCAGCTTACCGGGGAGCAATCAGCCCCAGCATTTT. Amino acid sequence: CASSLPGSNQPQHF. The chain is built from TRBV7-2 and TRBJ1-5, with unresolved D. The CDR3 runs to 14 residues. V was cut by 2 bases and J by 1 base, with 6 bases left in between. Per germline, CDR1 SGHTA and CDR2 FQGNSA.

In its sample, this clonotype was seen many times. The V call is TRBV12-3 or TRBV12-4, the J call TRBJ2-5; D is unresolved. The length of the CDR3 is 13 residues. Deletions cut 3 bases from V and 5 bases from J, with 10 bases between. The CDR3 region has the DNA TGTGCCAGCAGTTTCAGAGGAAAGGAGACCCAGTACTTC. Its protein is CASSFRGKETQYF.

This chain joins TRBV10-3 and TRBJ2-7; D uncertain. Germline V CDR1 and CDR2: ENHRY, SYGVKD. The CDR3 consists of 14 residues. The V end lost 10 bases, the J end lost 5 bases, and 21 bases lay between the germline ends. The CDR3 nucleotides read TGTGCCAGTACCCCAGGCCTAGGAAGGGACGAGCAGTACTTC. This sequence encodes CASTPGLGRDEQYF.

V is TRBV9 and J is TRBJ1-4; 7 bases fit TRBD1. The CDR3 spans 16 residues. Trimming at V came to 0 bases and at J to 8 bases, leaving 10 bases not matched to a gene. Germline assignment: CDR1 SGDLS and CDR2 YYNGEE. This CDR3 is CASSVGEGAQMEKLFF. The CDR3 DNA reads as TGTGCCAGCAGCGTAGGGGAGGGGGCCCAGATGGAAAAACTGTTTTTT. Drawing the rest from reference TRBV9 and TRBJ1-4, the complete variable domain is DSGVTQTPKHLITATGQRVTLRCSPRSGDLSVYWYQQSLDQGLQFLIQYYNGEERAKGNILERFSAQQFPDLHSELNLSSLELGDSALYFCASSVGEGAQMEKLFFGSGTQLSVL.

The chain uses TRBV7-2 and TRBJ2-7, with D tentatively TRBD1 (6 bases). V lost 3 bases to trimming and J lost 3 bases, with 9 bases between them. This CDR3 has 13 residues. Germline loops: CDR1 SGHTA, CDR2 FQGNSA. The CDR3: CASSLGHNYEQYF. The CDR3 DNA follows: TGTGCCAGCAGCTTGGGACACAACTACGAGCAGTACTTC.

This clonotype showed up many times. J is TRBJ2-7 and V is TRBV3-1; D is possibly TRBD1 (5 bases). Trimming shortened V by 4 bases and J by 2 bases, and 12 bases separated the two germline ends. The CDR3 has 14 residues. Germline CDR1 and CDR2: LGHDT and YNNKEL (reference sequence). The CDR3 DNA sequence: TGTGCCAGCAGCCTAAGACAGTCCCCCTACGAGCAGTACTTC. As protein: CASSLRQSPYEQYF.

The V gene is TRBV3-1, the J gene TRBJ2-3; D possibly uses TRBD1 or TRBD2 (5 bases each). The CDR3 is 15 residues long. Germline CDR1 is LGHDT and CDR2 is YNNKEL (reference sequence). Trimming removed 1 base at V and 8 bases at J, with 16 bases between. DNA of the CDR3: TGTGCCAGCAGCCAAGCGGGGCGGCCCCTAGGTACGCAGTATTTT. This gives the protein CASSQAGRPLGTQYF.

The rearrangement links TRBV15 to TRBJ2-4; the D gene is possibly TRBD1 (7 bases). Germline V gene data show CDR1 as LNHNV and CDR2 as YYDKDF (reference sequence). V gave up 1 base and J gave up 1 base, with 17 bases separating them. There are 18 residues in the CDR3. The CDR3 DNA sequence: TGTGCCACCAGCAGAGTTCGAACAGGGGAGGTGGCCAAAAACATTCAGTACTTC. The encoded protein is CATSRVRTGEVAKNIQYF. The full variable domain, completed using reference TRBV15 and TRBJ2-4, is DAMVIQNPRYQVTQFGKPVTLSCSQTLNHNVMYWYQQKSSQAPKLLFHYYDKDFNNEADTPDNFQSRRPNTSFCFLDIRSPGLGDTAMYLCATSRVRTGEVAKNIQYFGAGTRLSVL.

Regarding this clonotype: At one boundary the junction diverges from the germline segment, which might be a read error. The chain is built from TRBV2 and TRBJ2-7; no firm D call. Germline values: CDR1 SNHLY, CDR2 FYNNEI. The CDR3 spans 13 residues. CDR3 in DNA: TGTGCTAGCAGTGAGGCAGATCGCTACGGGCAGTACTTC. Protein: CASSEADRYGQYF.

V gene TRBV10-3 combines with J gene TRBJ1-3; 10 nucleotides match TRBD1. Germline loops: CDR1 ENHRY, CDR2 SYGVKD. CDR3 length equals 14 residues. V lost 4 bases and J lost 8; bases outside the gene matches: 5. CDR3 protein: CAISGTGGTDTIYF. As DNA, the CDR3 is TGTGCCATCAGTGGGACAGGGGGTACGGACACCATATATTTT.

The chain is built from TRBV4-2 and TRBJ2-7, with 10 bases identical to TRBD2. Germline V gene data show CDR1 as LGHNA and CDR2 as YNFKEQ. The CDR3 totals 17 residues. V was pared by 0 bases and J by 3 bases, with 8 bases of the junction left unmatched. DNA for the CDR3: TGTGCCAGCAGCCAAGAGGCCCTAGCGGGAGTCGGCTACGAGCAGTACTTC. Translation gives CASSQEALAGVGYEQYF.

This clonotype was seen repeatedly, ten times or more. V is TRBV19 and J is TRBJ2-4; 8 nucleotides line up with TRBD2. The CDR3 is made up of 15 amino acids. CDR1 and CDR2 from the germline V gene are LNHDA and SQIVND (reference sequence). J gave up 4 bases and V 3 bases, and 5 bases lay outside the gene matches. CDR3 in amino acids: CASSMGQRGKNIQYF. In DNA form, the CDR3 reads TGTGCCAGTAGTATGGGCCAGCGGGGGAAAAACATTCAGTACTTC.

The chain couples TRBV11-2 to TRBJ2-5; perhaps TRBD1 as D (6 bases). V shed 5 bases and J shed 5 bases, with 12 bases lying between them. The CDR3 consists of 13 residues. Germline CDR1 is SGHAT and CDR2 is FQNNGV. The CDR3 protein is CASSPSTGETQYF. The CDR3 DNA reads TGTGCCAGCAGCCCCTCCACAGGGGAGACCCAGTACTTC.

The V call is TRBV6-1, the J call TRBJ1-4; TRBD1 agrees at 9 bases. CDR3 length equals 16 residues. Per germline, CDR1 MNHNS and CDR2 SASEGT. Trimming cost V 6 bases and J 7 bases; bases outside gene matches: 12. CDR3 amino acids: CASSPHLTGGTEKLFF. The CDR3 DNA reads TGTGCCAGCAGCCCACATCTAACAGGGGGCACTGAAAAACTGTTTTTT.

This sequence joins TRBV10-1 and TRBJ2-3; tentative D call: TRBD1 (5 bases). Germline CDR1 reads WNHNN; CDR2 reads SYGVQD (reference sequence). Trimming removed 6 bases at V and 2 bases at J, with 18 bases between. The CDR3 runs 16 residues. In nucleotides, the CDR3 is TGCGCCAGCAGAGCCACTCCAGGACAAATCACAGATACGCAGTATTTT. It codes for CASRATPGQITDTQYF.

This clonotype was counted ten times or more. V gene TRBV2 combines with J gene TRBJ2-4, with D maybe TRBD2 (5 bases). Trimming cost V 5 bases and J 6 bases, with 11 bases left between them. CDR3 length equals 13 residues. Germline V gene sequence: CDR1 SNHLY, CDR2 FYNNEI. The CDR3 DNA reads as TGTGCCAGCAGTTCGGACTCGGCAAACATTCAGTACTTC. Protein product: CASSSDSANIQYF. Combining the CDR3 with reference TRBV2 and TRBJ2-4 gives the whole variable domain EPEVTQTPSHQVTQMGQEVILRCVPISNHLYFYWYRQILGQKVEFLVSFYNNEISEKSEIFDDQFSVERPDGSNFTLKIRSTKLEDSAMYFCASSSDSANIQYFGAGTRLSVL.

As for this clonotype: A junction boundary mismatches the germline segment, possibly from a read error. This chain connects TRBV2 to TRBJ2-7; D is unclear. Looked up from germline, CDR1 is SNHLY and CDR2 is FYNNEI. The CDR3 loop spans 12 amino acids. CDR3 sequence: CASSEGSYKQYF. The CDR3 coding sequence is TGTGCCAGCAGTGAAGGGAGCTACAAGCAGTACTTC.

Ten or more counts support this clonotype. The V and J genes are TRBV12-3 or TRBV12-4 and TRBJ2-5; 8 bases are a match to TRBD2. V gave up 3 bases and J gave up 2 bases; unmatched junction bases: 8. CDR3 size: 16 residues. CDR3 bases: TGTGCCAGCAGTTTTCGGCGGGGGGTGTCTCAAGAGACCCAGTACTTC. Protein product: CASSFRRGVSQETQYF.

The chain carries TRBV19 and TRBJ2-7, with a tentative D call TRBD1 (6 bases). Germline-derived CDR1 and CDR2 are LNHDA and SQIVND (reference sequence). The CDR3 is 14 amino acids. V was cut by 5 bases and J by 5 bases, with 16 bases left in between. CDR3 coding DNA: TGTGCCAGTAGTTCCTGGGGGCAGAGTCACGAGCAGTACTTC. Its protein product is CASSSWGQSHEQYF.

This clonotype was detected only a few times. This rearrangement joins TRBV19 to TRBJ2-1, with 9 nucleotides matching TRBD2. The V and J ends lost 5 bases and 0 bases, in that order; junction bases with no gene match: 8. The CDR3 consists of 17 residues. Germline CDR1 LNHDA, CDR2 SQIVND (reference sequence). The CDR3 DNA reads TGTGCCAGTAGTCCAAAGCTAGCGGGGAGCTCCTACAATGAGCAGTTCTTC. It yields the protein CASSPKLAGSSYNEQFF.

The chain combines TRBV20-1 with TRBJ2-2, with TRBD1 matching over 10 bases. The CDR3 length is 13 residues. The germline V gene encodes CDR1 DFQATT and CDR2 SNEGSKA (reference sequence). Trimming took 6 bases from V and 7 from J; bases not matched to a gene: 5. CDR3 amino acids: CSARTGGGGELFF. The DNA of the CDR3 is TGCAGTGCCCGGACAGGGGGTGGCGGGGAGCTGTTTTTT.